This T cell receptor beta chain was found in a study of patients and donors after allogeneic stem cell transplantation. The CDR3 runs to 16 residues. The germline V gene has CDR1 SGHDT and CDR2 YYEEEE. J lost 0 bases, V lost 3 bases, and 9 bases had no gene match. This clonotype was seen more than once but under ten times. TCRdb independently ran MiXCR on the RT-PCR reads; one entry per CDR3 protein. This sample has roughly 940,000 distinct CDR3 sequences, with 18% found just once. This receptor was obtained from a human donor who was either an allogeneic HSCT recipient or a stem cell or donor lymphocyte infusion donor (not recorded which). It is not recorded whose cells these are; they may come from a transplant donor. Sequencing was performed on blood, either unsorted or a sorted T cell fraction (not recorded which). The genes are TRBV5-6 and TRBJ2-7, with TRBD1 matching over 7 bases. CDR3 protein: CASSSTRDSLSYEQYF. Written as DNA, the CDR3 is TGTGCCAGCAGCTCAACCCGGGACAGCCTCTCCTACGAGCAGTACTTC. The whole variable domain, filled in from reference TRBV5-6 and TRBJ2-7, reads DAGVTQSPTHLIKTRGQQVTLRCSPKSGHDTVSWYQQALGQGPQFIFQYYEEEERQRGNFPDRFSGHQFPNYSSELNVNALLLGDSALYLCASSSTRDSLSYEQYFGPGTRLTVT.